The 7 T cell receptor beta chains below were found in one sample sequenced in a study of cytomegalovirus exposure and HLA in healthy donors. In the PCR, 60 Vbeta and 13 Jbeta primers were used. The assay was immunoSEQ multiplex PCR, and TCRdb's table has in-frame clones only and misses some. The listing contains around 50,000 clones. Sample: PBMCs. These receptor sequences come from a woman aged 40 to 55 in good health and CMV-seronegative.

CDR3: CASSLWGGEFEGTQYF. In nucleotides, the CDR3 is TGTGCCAGCAGCTTATGGGGCGGGGAGTTCGAGGGTACGCAGTATTTT. The chain combines TRBV7-9 with TRBJ2-3, with D possibly TRBD2 on 6 matching bases. The CDR3 consists of 16 residues. The V end lost 2 bases, the J end lost 8 bases, and 20 bases lay between the germline ends. Germline values: CDR1 SEHNR, CDR2 FQNEAQ (reference sequence).

The rearrangement links TRBV5-6 to TRBJ2-1; weak D call: TRBD1 (6 bases). V shed 3 bases and J shed 5 bases, with 18 bases lying between them. From germline, CDR1 is SGHDT and CDR2 YYEEEE. The CDR3 contains 16 residues. The CDR3 DNA follows: TGTGCCAGCAGCTACTCCAGGGGAGTGGGGGACAATGAGCAGTTCTTC. It specifies CASSYSRGVGDNEQFF.

V and J are TRBV28 and TRBJ2-1; 7 bases fit TRBD2. CDR1 and CDR2 (germline): MDHEN, SYDVKM. J lost 5 bases, V lost 6 bases, and 4 bases had no gene match. The CDR3 is 13 amino acids. In nucleotides, the CDR3 is TGTGCCAGCAGACCTAGCGGAAACAATGAGCAGTTCTTC. Its translation is CASRPSGNNEQFF.

The rearrangement joins TRBV13 to TRBJ1-6; D is possibly TRBD1 (6 bases). This CDR3 comprises 14 residues. The V end lost 8 bases, the J end lost 9 bases, and 17 bases lay between the germline ends. Looked up from germline, CDR1 is PRHDT and CDR2 is FYEKMQ (reference sequence). The chain's CDR3 is CASRTGGDGSPLHF. The CDR3 nucleotides are TGTGCCAGCCGGACGGGGGGCGACGGTTCACCCCTCCACTTT.

As to this clone: One junction end does not reproduce the germline sequence, and a read error may be involved. The rearrangement links TRBV19 to TRBJ2-5; TRBD1 aligns across 10 bases. The last part of the DNA fits TRBJ2-7 better; the J call may be wrong. Germline V gives CDR1 LNHDA, CDR2 SQIVND (reference sequence). This CDR3 comprises 15 residues. The CDR3 here is CASSTLDRGFHEQYF. In DNA, the CDR3 is TGTGCCAGCAGTACATTGGACAGGGGGTTCCACGAGCAGTACTTC.

The chain couples TRBV7-2 to TRBJ1-6, with D unresolved. The CDR3 contains 12 residues. From germline, CDR1 is SGHTA and CDR2 FQGNSA. V lost 5 bases to trimming and J lost 14 bases, with 13 bases between them. The CDR3 nucleotides are TGTGCCAGCAGCCCCTCGGGGTTCGCCCTCCACTTT. Its protein is CASSPSGFALHF.

The chain recombines TRBV2 with TRBJ1-4; D remains unclear. The V gene's germline CDR1 is SNHLY and CDR2 FYNNEI. The length of the CDR3 is 13 residues. The V gene lost 0 bases and the J gene lost 8 bases, with 7 bases spanning the gap. For the CDR3, the DNA is TGTGCCAGCAGTGAAGCTCCGGGGGAAAAACTGTTTTTT. This gives the protein CASSEAPGEKLFF. The full variable domain, its missing parts supplied by reference TRBV2 and TRBJ1-4, is EPEVTQTPSHQVTQMGQEVILRCVPISNHLYFYWYRQILGQKVEFLVSFYNNEISEKSEIFDDQFSVERPDGSNFTLKIRSTKLEDSAMYFCASSEAPGEKLFFGSGTQLSVL.